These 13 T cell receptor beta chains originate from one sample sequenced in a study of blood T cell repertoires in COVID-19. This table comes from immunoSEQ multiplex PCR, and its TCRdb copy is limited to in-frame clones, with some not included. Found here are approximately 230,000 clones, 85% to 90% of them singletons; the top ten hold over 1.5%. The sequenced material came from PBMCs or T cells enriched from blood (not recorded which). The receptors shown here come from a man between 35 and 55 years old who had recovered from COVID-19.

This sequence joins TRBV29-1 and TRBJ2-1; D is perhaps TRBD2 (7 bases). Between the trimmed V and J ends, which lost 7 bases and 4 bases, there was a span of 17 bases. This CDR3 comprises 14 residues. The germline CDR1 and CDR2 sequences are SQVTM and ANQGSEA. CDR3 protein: CSAKSGGAYNEQFF. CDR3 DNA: TGCAGCGCAAAAAGTGGGGGGGCATACAATGAGCAGTTCTTC.

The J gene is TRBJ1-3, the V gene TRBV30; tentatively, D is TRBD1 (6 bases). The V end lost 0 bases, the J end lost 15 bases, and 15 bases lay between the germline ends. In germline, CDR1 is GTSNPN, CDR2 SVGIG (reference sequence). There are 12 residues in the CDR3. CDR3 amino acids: CAWSVLGTGKYF. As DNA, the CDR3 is TGTGCCTGGAGTGTACTTGGAACAGGGAAATATTTT.

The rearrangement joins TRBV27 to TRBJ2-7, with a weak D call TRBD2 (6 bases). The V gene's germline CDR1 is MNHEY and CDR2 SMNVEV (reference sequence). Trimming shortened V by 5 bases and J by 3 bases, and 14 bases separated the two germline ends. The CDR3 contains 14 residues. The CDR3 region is CASSGHSGDYEQYF. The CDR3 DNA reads TGTGCCAGCAGTGGCCATAGCGGCGACTACGAGCAGTACTTC.

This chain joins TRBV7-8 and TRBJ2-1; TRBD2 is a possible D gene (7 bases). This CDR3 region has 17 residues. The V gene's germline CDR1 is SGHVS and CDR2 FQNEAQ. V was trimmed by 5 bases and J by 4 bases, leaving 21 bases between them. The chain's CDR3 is CASSTEGGYRDYNEQFF. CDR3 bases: TGTGCCAGCAGCACAGAGGGGGGGTACAGGGATTACAATGAGCAGTTCTTC.

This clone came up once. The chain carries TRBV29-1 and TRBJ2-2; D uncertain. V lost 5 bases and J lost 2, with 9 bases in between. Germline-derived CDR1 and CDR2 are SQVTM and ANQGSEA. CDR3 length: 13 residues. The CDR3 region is CSVSPGNTGELFF. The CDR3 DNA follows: TGCAGCGTTAGTCCAGGAAACACCGGGGAGCTGTTTTTT.

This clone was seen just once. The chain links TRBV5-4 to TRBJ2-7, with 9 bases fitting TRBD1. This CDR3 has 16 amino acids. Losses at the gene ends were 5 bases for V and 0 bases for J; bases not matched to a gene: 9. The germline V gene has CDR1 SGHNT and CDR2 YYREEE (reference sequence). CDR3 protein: CASSIEQGAFSYEQYF. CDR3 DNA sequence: TGTGCCAGCAGTATCGAACAGGGGGCGTTCTCCTACGAGCAGTACTTC.

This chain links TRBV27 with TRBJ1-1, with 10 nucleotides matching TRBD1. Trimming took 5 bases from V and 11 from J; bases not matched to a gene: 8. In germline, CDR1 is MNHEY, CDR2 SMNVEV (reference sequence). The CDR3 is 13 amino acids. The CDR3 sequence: CASSTRDRGMAFF. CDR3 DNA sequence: TGTGCCAGCAGTACCAGGGACAGGGGAATGGCTTTCTTT.

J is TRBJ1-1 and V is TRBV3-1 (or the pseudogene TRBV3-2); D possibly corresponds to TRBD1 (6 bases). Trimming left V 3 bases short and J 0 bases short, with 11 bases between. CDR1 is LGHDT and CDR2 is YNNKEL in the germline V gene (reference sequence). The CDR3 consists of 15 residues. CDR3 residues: CASSQTGDMNTEAFF. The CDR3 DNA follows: TGTGCCAGCAGCCAGACAGGAGATATGAACACTGAAGCTTTCTTT.

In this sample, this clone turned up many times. The CDR3 nucleotides are TGTGCCAGCTCACCACCCGGGACAAGGATTGAGCAGTACTTC. Residues: CASSPPGTRIEQYF. The chain recombines TRBV18 with TRBJ2-7, with a weak D call TRBD1 (6 bases). The CDR3 is 14 amino acids. CDR1 is KGHSH and CDR2 is LQKENI in the germline V gene. Deletions cut 0 bases from V and 7 bases from J, with 13 bases between.

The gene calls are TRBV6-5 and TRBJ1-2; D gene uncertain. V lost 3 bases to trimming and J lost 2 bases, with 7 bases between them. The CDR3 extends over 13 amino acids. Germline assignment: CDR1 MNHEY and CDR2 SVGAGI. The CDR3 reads CASSYDLNYGYTF. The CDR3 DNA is TGTGCCAGCAGTTATGACTTGAACTATGGCTACACCTTC.

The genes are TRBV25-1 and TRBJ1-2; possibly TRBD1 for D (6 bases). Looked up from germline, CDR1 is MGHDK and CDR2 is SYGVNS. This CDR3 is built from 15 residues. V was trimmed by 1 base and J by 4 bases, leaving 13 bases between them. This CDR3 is CASSEWSSRGYGYTF. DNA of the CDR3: TGTGCCAGCAGTGAATGGTCAAGCAGGGGCTATGGCTACACCTTC.

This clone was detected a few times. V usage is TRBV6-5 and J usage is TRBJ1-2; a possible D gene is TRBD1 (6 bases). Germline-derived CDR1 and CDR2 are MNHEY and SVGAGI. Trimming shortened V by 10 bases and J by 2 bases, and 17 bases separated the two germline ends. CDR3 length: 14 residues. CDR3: CATQATGRNYGYTF. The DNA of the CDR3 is TGTGCCACCCAGGCGACAGGTAGGAACTATGGCTACACCTTC.

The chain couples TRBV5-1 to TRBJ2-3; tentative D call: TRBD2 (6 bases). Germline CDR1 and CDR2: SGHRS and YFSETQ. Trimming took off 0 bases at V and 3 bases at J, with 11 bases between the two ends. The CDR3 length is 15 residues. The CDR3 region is CASSLDLRETDTQYF. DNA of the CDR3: TGCGCCAGCAGCTTGGATCTACGGGAGACAGATACGCAGTATTTT.